These 24 T cell receptor beta chains were all obtained from the same sample, sequenced in a study of cytotoxic CD8 clonotypes in ibrutinib-treated CLL. Using immunoSEQ multiplex PCR, the repertoire was profiled, and TCRdb retains in-frame clones only, with some absent. The data hold approximately 150,000 clones, with less than 85% observed a single time. Sample: PBMCs, taken after 24 months of ibrutinib treatment. The receptors originated from a human donor with chronic lymphocytic leukemia.

The chain couples TRBV28 to TRBJ2-3; 8 bases are shared with TRBD1. V shed 10 bases and J 2 bases; nucleotides not matched to a gene: 8. Germline V lookup: CDR1 MDHEN, CDR2 SYDVKM. CDR3 length: 14 residues. CDR3 bases: TGTGCCACCTCGGACAGGGCCATCACAGATACGCAGTATTTT. Translated: CATSDRAITDTQYF. The variable domain in full, with the rest retrieved from reference TRBV28 and TRBJ2-3, is DVKVTQSSRYLVKRTGEKVFLECVQDMDHENMFWYRQDPGLGLRLIYFSYDVKMKEKGDIPEGYSVSREKKERFSLILESASTNQTSMYLCATSDRAITDTQYFGPGTRLTVL.

This chain uses TRBV6-5 with TRBJ2-7; possibly TRBD2 for D (5 bases). CDR1 and CDR2 (germline): MNHEY, SVGAGI. There are 14 residues in the CDR3. Trimming took off 4 bases at V and 6 bases at J, with 16 bases between the two ends. The CDR3 is CASSSGYRPAEQYF. CDR3 coding DNA: TGTGCCAGCAGTTCGGGGTACAGACCGGCCGAGCAGTACTTC.

The rearrangement joins TRBV30 to TRBJ2-5; D might be TRBD2 (6 bases). The CDR3 spans 15 residues. From germline, CDR1 is GTSNPN and CDR2 SVGIG (reference sequence). V was cut by 2 bases and J by 4 bases, with 17 bases left in between. Here the CDR3 DNA reads TGTGCCTGGAGTTCCTTGACTAGTCCGCGAGAGACCCAGTACTTC. Its protein product is CAWSSLTSPRETQYF.

This clone was recorded a few times. The CDR3: CASSRGQGLFMNEAFF. As DNA, the CDR3 is TGTGCCAGCAGCCGGGGACAGGGGTTATTCATGAATGAAGCTTTCTTT. The chain links TRBV6-6 to TRBJ1-1, with TRBD1 matching 10 bases. After removal of 6 bases from V and 7 bases from J, the junction contained 14 bases not matched to a gene. Germline values: CDR1 MNHNY, CDR2 SVGAGI (reference sequence). This CDR3 has 16 amino acids.

V is TRBV6-5 and J is TRBJ1-2; maybe TRBD1 (5 bases). CDR1 is MNHEY and CDR2 is SVGAGI in the germline V gene. The CDR3 is 15 residues long. With 6 bases removed from V and 0 bases from J, the gap between germline ends came to 14 bases. DNA for the CDR3: TGTGCCAGCAGGATGCCGGGACGGACTAACTATGGCTACACCTTC. Residues: CASRMPGRTNYGYTF.

The chain is built from TRBV4-2 and TRBJ2-5, with 11 bases fitting TRBD2. V was pared by 5 bases and J by 1 base, with 9 bases of the junction left unmatched. Per germline, CDR1 LGHNA and CDR2 YNFKEQ. This CDR3 has 17 amino acids. In nucleotides, the CDR3 is TGTGCCAGCAGCTTGATAGGGACTAGCGGTCTCCAAGAGACCCAGTACTTC. Translating it yields CASSLIGTSGLQETQYF.

The gene calls are TRBV30 and TRBJ2-7, with D perhaps TRBD1 (5 bases). CDR3 length: 12 amino acids. V was pared by 7 bases and J by 6 bases, with 16 bases between. CDR1 is GTSNPN, CDR2 SVGIG, per germline (reference sequence). This chain's CDR3 is CAFGQGSSEQYF. CDR3 DNA sequence: TGTGCCTTTGGGCAGGGATCGTCCGAGCAGTACTTC.

The V call is TRBV28, the J call TRBJ2-1, with D uncertain. CDR3 length: 11 residues. The germline gives CDR1 MDHEN, CDR2 SYDVKM. Trimming stripped 2 bases from V and 10 bases from J, with 6 bases between. The CDR3 DNA reads as TGTGCCAGCAGTTTACCGCGCGAGCAGTTCTTC. This encodes CASSLPREQFF.

The chain uses TRBV30 and TRBJ1-3; D is uncertain. Germline V gives CDR1 GTSNPN, CDR2 SVGIG (reference sequence). The ends were cut back, 4 bases at V and 0 bases at J, with 10 bases in the middle. The CDR3 is 14 residues long. The CDR3 loop reads CAWNNPGSGNTIYF. CDR3 in DNA: TGTGCCTGGAATAATCCGGGCTCTGGAAACACCATATATTTT.

This sequence joins TRBV28 and TRBJ1-1; 8 nucleotides align to TRBD1. This CDR3 spans 15 amino acids. CDR1 is MDHEN, CDR2 SYDVKM, per germline. The V segment lost 5 bases and the J segment 3 bases; nucleotides outside the gene matches: 8. The CDR3 DNA reads TGTGCCAGCAGTGCCCCCGGACAGGGTTACACTGAAGCTTTCTTT. Protein product: CASSAPGQGYTEAFF. The full variable domain, with the rest looked up from reference TRBV28 and TRBJ1-1, is DVKVTQSSRYLVKRTGEKVFLECVQDMDHENMFWYRQDPGLGLRLIYFSYDVKMKEKGDIPEGYSVSREKKERFSLILESASTNQTSMYLCASSAPGQGYTEAFFGQGTRLTVV.

The genes are TRBV19 and TRBJ2-7; 8 bases fit TRBD1. CDR3 length: 12 residues. V was clipped by 7 bases and J by 3 bases; unmatched bases: 2. Germline-derived CDR1 and CDR2 are LNHDA and SQIVND (reference sequence). The CDR3 bases are TGTGCCAGTATCACAGGGGGCTACGAGCAGTACTTC. Its protein product is CASITGGYEQYF.

In this sample, this clone turned up a few times. The chain combines TRBV4-1 with TRBJ1-1; D not certain. Trimming took 3 bases from V and 3 from J, leaving 8 bases between them. The CDR3 has 13 amino acids. Germline V CDR1 and CDR2: MGHRA, YSYEKL. CDR3 residues: CASSHQSDTEAFF. CDR3 DNA sequence: TGCGCCAGCAGCCACCAGTCGGACACTGAAGCTTTCTTT.

This clone appeared a single time. The chain recombines TRBV5-8 with TRBJ2-4, with 7 nucleotides matching TRBD2. The germline gives CDR1 SGHTS, CDR2 YDEGEE. The CDR3 covers 15 residues. Trimming removed 4 bases from V and 3 bases from J; junction bases left unmatched: 7. CDR3 DNA: TGTGCCAGCAGCCCTACGGGACTACGCAAAAACATTCAGTACTTC. Its protein is CASSPTGLRKNIQYF.

The genes are TRBV5-1 and TRBJ1-1; no definite D call. Germline CDR1 and CDR2: SGHRS and YFSETQ. The germline V and J ends were trimmed by 2 bases and 7 bases, with 12 bases remaining between them. This CDR3 spans 13 amino acids. The CDR3 sequence: CASSFGGVGEAFF. The CDR3, as DNA: TGCGCCAGCAGCTTTGGAGGCGTGGGTGAAGCTTTCTTT.

This chain links TRBV5-5 with TRBJ2-3; 12 bases agree with TRBD2. This CDR3 is 17 amino acids long. Germline lookup yields CDR1 SGHKS and CDR2 YYEKEE (reference sequence). The V and J ends lost 4 bases and 1 base, in that order; junction bases with no gene match: 7. The CDR3 spells CASSLGTSGRGTDTQYF. The DNA of the CDR3 is TGTGCCAGCAGCCTCGGGACTAGCGGGCGAGGCACAGATACGCAGTATTTT.

The V and J genes are TRBV27 and TRBJ1-2, with D possibly TRBD1 on 5 matching bases. V lost 0 bases, J lost 4 bases, and 9 bases lay in between. The germline V gene has CDR1 MNHEY and CDR2 SMNVEV (reference sequence). CDR3 size: 14 residues. CDR3 nucleotide sequence: TGTGCCAGCAGTTTATCCTGGGACGGCTATGGCTACACCTTC. This codes for CASSLSWDGYGYTF.

The rearrangement uses TRBV19 and TRBJ1-5, with 9 bases matching TRBD1. The CDR3 loop spans 17 amino acids. Trimming at V came to 6 bases and at J to 0 bases, leaving 9 bases not matched to a gene. Germline CDR1 is LNHDA and CDR2 is SQIVND (reference sequence). The DNA of the CDR3 is TGTGCCAGTAGGGACAGGGGAATGGGATATAGCAATCAGCCCCAGCATTTT. This codes for CASRDRGMGYSNQPQHF.

This chain connects TRBV28 to TRBJ1-5; D call uncertain. Germline V gives CDR1 MDHEN, CDR2 SYDVKM. This CDR3 is 13 amino acids long. V was clipped by 11 bases and J by 5 bases, with 16 bases between them. CDR3 residues: CAARGRPDQPQHF. Here the CDR3 DNA reads TGTGCCGCCCGAGGGAGGCCGGATCAGCCCCAGCATTTT.

The rearrangement uses TRBV6-5 and TRBJ2-7, with 8 bases fitting TRBD1. V lost 0 bases, J lost 3 bases, and 1 base stayed unmatched. In germline, CDR1 is MNHEY, CDR2 SVGAGI. CDR3 size: 14 residues. DNA of the CDR3: TGTGCCAGCAGTTACTCGGGACAGGTCTACGAGCAGTACTTC. It codes for CASSYSGQVYEQYF.

This clone was observed a single time. The chain is built from TRBV2 and TRBJ2-5; TRBD1 aligns across 8 bases. Germline V gives CDR1 SNHLY, CDR2 FYNNEI. Trimming at V came to 7 bases and at J to 3 bases, leaving 7 bases not matched to a gene. This CDR3 contains 14 residues. As DNA, the CDR3 is TGTGCCAGCAATCTTCAGGGGGCTGAAGAGACCCAGTACTTC. It yields the protein CASNLQGAEETQYF.

The V and J genes are TRBV11-1 and TRBJ2-2; no clear D. Trimming stripped 1 base from V and 4 bases from J, with 16 bases between. CDR1 is SGHAT, CDR2 FQDESV, per germline (reference sequence). This CDR3 is built from 17 residues. The CDR3: CASSLGSLRTGTGELFF. In nucleotides, the CDR3 is TGTGCCAGCAGCTTAGGCTCACTACGAACGGGCACCGGGGAGCTGTTTTTT.

The chain is built from TRBV18 and TRBJ1-3, with D possibly matching TRBD1 (5 bases). CDR3 length: 14 amino acids. The V end lost 4 bases, the J end lost 0 bases, and 7 bases lay between the germline ends. CDR1 and CDR2 (germline): KGHSH, LQKENI. The CDR3 sequence is CASSRQHSGNTIYF. Written as DNA, the CDR3 is TGTGCCAGCTCACGACAGCACTCTGGAAACACCATATATTTT.

This clone was recorded once. The rearrangement joins TRBV29-1 to TRBJ2-7; D gene ambiguous. The germline V gene encodes CDR1 SQVTM and CDR2 ANQGSEA. The CDR3 spans 12 residues. Trimming removed 3 bases at V and 2 bases at J, with 8 bases between. Here the CDR3 reads CSVDRSTYEQYF. The CDR3 DNA sequence: TGCAGCGTTGACCGGAGCACCTACGAGCAGTACTTC.

This chain connects TRBV9 to TRBJ2-1; 8 positions agree with TRBD2. Looked up from germline, CDR1 is SGDLS and CDR2 is YYNGEE. The CDR3 covers 16 residues. V lost 0 bases and J lost 6; bases outside the gene matches: 8. CDR3 coding DNA: TGTGCCAGCAGCGTAGCGTTGGCTAGCGGGTCCAATGAGCAGTTCTTC. This sequence encodes CASSVALASGSNEQFF.